These 29 T cell receptor beta chains share one sample of origin, sequenced in a study of blood T cell repertoires in COVID-19. Clones were sequenced by immunoSEQ multiplex PCR, and TCRdb holds only the in-frame ones, with some missing. The table lists fewer than 90,000 clones, around 80% of them singletons. The sequenced sample consisted of peripheral blood. These receptors were obtained from a man in his fifties or sixties with acute or convalescent COVID-19.

The chain recombines TRBV9 with TRBJ2-1, with 12 bases matching TRBD1. The germline CDR1 and CDR2 sequences are SGDLS and YYNGEE. CDR3 size: 15 residues. Trimming took 4 bases from V and 8 from J; bases not matched to a gene: 7. Here the CDR3 reads CASSLGQGAPHEQFF. Here the CDR3 DNA reads TGTGCCAGCAGCTTGGGACAGGGGGCCCCTCATGAGCAGTTCTTC. The whole variable domain, filled in from reference TRBV9 and TRBJ2-1, reads DSGVTQTPKHLITATGQRVTLRCSPRSGDLSVYWYQQSLDQGLQFLIQYYNGEERAKGNILERFSAQQFPDLHSELNLSSLELGDSALYFCASSLGQGAPHEQFFGPGTRLTVL.

This clone was detected only once. The chain recombines TRBV6-2 or TRBV6-3 with TRBJ1-2; D perhaps matches TRBD1 (5 bases). Deletions cut 4 bases from V and 6 bases from J, with 12 bases between. The CDR3 contains 13 residues. Germline V gene data show CDR1 as MNHEY and CDR2 as SVGEGT. CDR3 coding DNA: TGTGCCAGCAGTTTGGGACTGAAAGATGGCTACACCTTC. It codes for CASSLGLKDGYTF.

This chain uses TRBV5-5 with TRBJ1-1; D is unclear. CDR1 is SGHKS and CDR2 is YYEKEE in the germline V gene (reference sequence). The CDR3 extends over 16 amino acids. The ends were cut back, 2 bases at V and 0 bases at J, with 14 bases in the middle. The CDR3 nucleotides are TGTGCCAGCAGCTTTAGTTCGCATGCACTGAACACTGAAGCTTTCTTT. This codes for CASSFSSHALNTEAFF.

This clone came up once. The V gene is TRBV3-1 (or the pseudogene TRBV3-2), the J gene TRBJ1-6; TRBD1 matches at 8 bases. CDR3 length equals 17 residues. The V gene end was trimmed by 3 bases and the J gene end by 7 bases; junction bases not matched to a gene: 11. Germline loops: CDR1 LGHDT, CDR2 YNNKEL (reference sequence). CDR3 loop: CASSHRRTGKDNSPLHF. In nucleotides, the CDR3 is TGTGCCAGCAGCCACCGAAGGACAGGGAAGGACAATTCACCCCTCCACTTT.

This chain links TRBV3-1 (or the pseudogene TRBV3-2) with TRBJ1-6; TRBD1 matches 7 bases. The CDR3 loop spans 15 amino acids. The germline V gene encodes CDR1 LGHDT and CDR2 YNNKEL (reference sequence). The V and J ends lost 4 bases and 10 bases, in that order; junction bases with no gene match: 10. In DNA, the CDR3 is TGTGCCAGCAGCCCTATACAGGGGAATAGATCACCCCTCCACTTT. Translation gives CASSPIQGNRSPLHF.

This clone was seen a single time. The V and J genes are TRBV5-5 and TRBJ2-1, with D perhaps matching TRBD1 (6 bases). Germline CDR1 SGHKS, CDR2 YYEKEE (reference sequence). Between the trimmed V and J ends, which lost 2 bases and 5 bases, there was a span of 17 bases. This CDR3 spans 16 amino acids. CDR3 sequence: CASSLDPGADHNEQFF. CDR3 sequence (DNA): TGTGCCAGCAGCTTAGACCCAGGGGCGGACCACAATGAGCAGTTCTTC.

This clone was picked up one time. The rearrangement uses TRBV9 and TRBJ2-7; 7 bases line up with TRBD2. The CDR3 consists of 16 residues. Germline loops: CDR1 SGDLS, CDR2 YYNGEE. V shed 4 bases and J 0 bases; nucleotides not matched to a gene: 10. The CDR3 loop reads CASSQSQGGSSYEQYF. CDR3 DNA: TGTGCCAGCAGCCAAAGCCAGGGAGGGAGCTCCTACGAGCAGTACTTC.

This clone was seen a single time. The rearrangement joins TRBV2 to TRBJ1-5; the D gene is possibly TRBD1 (5 bases). V lost 2 bases to trimming and J lost 6 bases, with 14 bases between them. The CDR3 is made up of 15 amino acids. Germline CDR1 is SNHLY and CDR2 is FYNNEI. The CDR3 protein is CASSESWQGSQPQHF. In nucleotides, the CDR3 is TGTGCCAGCAGTGAATCGTGGCAGGGAAGTCAGCCCCAGCATTTT.

This clone showed up just a few times. The chain uses TRBV2 and TRBJ1-2; 11 positions agree with TRBD1. Losses at the gene ends were 1 base for V and 5 bases for J; bases not matched to a gene: 3. The length of the CDR3 is 15 residues. Germline loops: CDR1 SNHLY, CDR2 FYNNEI. The CDR3 sequence: CASSEGGTGGYGYTF. Here the CDR3 DNA reads TGTGCCAGCAGTGAAGGGGGGACAGGGGGTTATGGCTACACCTTC. The whole variable domain, filled in from reference TRBV2 and TRBJ1-2, reads EPEVTQTPSHQVTQMGQEVILRCVPISNHLYFYWYRQILGQKVEFLVSFYNNEISEKSEIFDDQFSVERPDGSNFTLKIRSTKLEDSAMYFCASSEGGTGGYGYTFGSGTRLTVV.

J is TRBJ1-1 and V is TRBV4-3; D is unresolved. The ends were cut back, 0 bases at V and 1 base at J, with 9 bases in the middle. Per the germline V gene, CDR1 is LGHNA and CDR2 is YSLEER. The CDR3 totals 15 residues. As DNA, the CDR3 is TGCGCCAGCAGCCAAGATCTTGCAGGGAACACTGAAGCTTTCTTT. This gives the protein CASSQDLAGNTEAFF.

This chain links TRBV6-5 with TRBJ1-1, with D uncertain. Germline CDR1 MNHEY, CDR2 SVGAGI. This CDR3 is built from 15 residues. V lost 6 bases and J lost 0, with 14 bases in between. This CDR3 is CASSPRPLMNTEAFF. In DNA form, the CDR3 reads TGTGCCAGCAGCCCCCGTCCTCTAATGAACACTGAAGCTTTCTTT.

The genes are TRBV7-3 and TRBJ1-2; D gene ambiguous. Trimming shortened V by 6 bases and J by 7 bases, and 21 bases separated the two germline ends. The CDR3 has 15 amino acids. Germline lookup yields CDR1 SGHTA and CDR2 FQGTGA. CDR3: CASSRNDLYYLGYTF. In nucleotides, the CDR3 is TGTGCCAGCAGTCGAAACGATCTTTACTATCTTGGCTACACCTTC. The full variable domain, with the rest looked up from reference TRBV7-3 and TRBJ1-2, is GAGVSQTPSNKVTEKGKYVELRCDPISGHTALYWYRQSLGQGPEFLIYFQGTGAADDSGLPNDRFFAVRPEGSVSTLKIQRTERGDSAVYLCASSRNDLYYLGYTFGSGTRLTVV.

This clone was recorded once. The chain recombines TRBV7-2 with TRBJ1-2; 9 bases match TRBD1. The CDR3 length is 16 residues. The J segment lost 7 bases and the V segment lost 8 bases, leaving 17 bases of the junction unmatched. The germline V gene has CDR1 SGHTA and CDR2 FQGNSA. The chain's CDR3 is CASGKAPGQGWGGYTF. The CDR3 DNA reads TGTGCCAGCGGTAAAGCCCCCGGACAGGGGTGGGGTGGCTACACCTTC. The full variable domain, completed using reference TRBV7-2 and TRBJ1-2, is GAGVSQSPSNKVTEKGKDVELRCDPISGHTALYWYRQSLGQGLEFLIYFQGNSAPDKSGLPSDRFSAERTGGSVSTLTIQRTQQEDSAVYLCASGKAPGQGWGGYTFGSGTRLTVV.

The V gene is TRBV24-1, the J gene TRBJ2-5; possibly TRBD1 for D (6 bases). Between the trimmed V and J ends, which lost 6 bases and 4 bases, there was a span of 20 bases. The CDR3 length is 16 residues. The germline V gene has CDR1 KGHDR and CDR2 SFDVKD. The CDR3 DNA reads as TGTGCCACCAGTAACACCGAACAGGGCCGGAGAGAGACCCAGTACTTC. This codes for CATSNTEQGRRETQYF.

The V and J genes are TRBV6-5 and TRBJ1-1; 7 bases agree with TRBD1. With 6 bases clipped from V and 1 base from J, the junction kept 8 bases outside the gene matches. Germline V gene data show CDR1 as MNHEY and CDR2 as SVGAGI. The CDR3 contains 15 residues. The CDR3 DNA reads as TGTGCCAGCAGAGATCCCGGGACAGCGAACACTGAAGCTTTCTTT. It yields the protein CASRDPGTANTEAFF.

This clone was detected only a few times. The rearrangement uses TRBV4-1 and TRBJ1-6, with D possibly TRBD1 on 5 matching bases. The V gene lost 1 base and the J gene lost 9 bases, with 16 bases spanning the gap. The germline gives CDR1 MGHRA, CDR2 YSYEKL. The CDR3 extends over 16 amino acids. Written as DNA, the CDR3 is TGCGCCAGCAGCCAAGGGAATCACCGTCAGGGTTCACCCCTCCACTTT. Amino acid sequence: CASSQGNHRQGSPLHF.

The rearrangement joins TRBV5-1 to TRBJ2-2, with D unresolved. The CDR3 has 17 amino acids. V lost 0 bases to trimming and J lost 3 bases, with 15 bases between them. Germline CDR1 SGHRS, CDR2 YFSETQ. The CDR3 nucleotides read TGCGCCAGCAGCTTGGGGGCTCAGAAAGTTTACACCGGGGAGCTGTTTTTT. Its protein product is CASSLGAQKVYTGELFF.

This chain connects TRBV6-2 or TRBV6-3 to TRBJ2-3, with 7 bases that match TRBD1. The CDR3 runs 14 residues. Per germline, CDR1 MNHEY and CDR2 SVGEGT. With V trimmed by 4 bases and J by 2 bases, 3 bases remained unmatched. The CDR3 bases are TGTGCCAGCAGTTGGGACAGCCTCACAGATACGCAGTATTTT. Its translation: CASSWDSLTDTQYF.

The chain carries TRBV18 and TRBJ2-1; D might be TRBD2 (6 bases). Between the trimmed V and J ends, which lost 8 bases and 0 bases, there was a span of 14 bases. This CDR3 comprises 15 residues. The germline gives CDR1 KGHSH, CDR2 LQKENI. The CDR3 DNA is TGTGCCAGCCCAAACCGGGGGAGCTCCTACAATGAGCAGTTCTTC. It encodes CASPNRGSSYNEQFF.

This rearrangement joins TRBV5-1 to TRBJ1-2; 9 positions agree with TRBD1. The ends lost 1 base at V and 4 bases at J; junction bases unmatched: 5. Germline assignment: CDR1 SGHRS and CDR2 YFSETQ. This CDR3 has 15 amino acids. CDR3 loop: CASSLTGTGTYGYTF. CDR3 DNA: TGCGCCAGCAGCTTGACCGGGACAGGGACCTATGGCTACACCTTC.

The chain has TRBV18 and TRBJ1-1, with 10 bases fitting TRBD1. The CDR3 runs 15 residues. The ends lost 6 bases at V and 5 bases at J; junction bases unmatched: 9. In germline, CDR1 is KGHSH, CDR2 LQKENI. CDR3: CASSSGTGEGTEAFF. The DNA for the CDR3 is TGTGCCAGCTCGAGCGGGACAGGGGAAGGAACTGAAGCTTTCTTT. Together with reference TRBV18 and TRBJ1-1, the CDR3 gives the full variable domain: NAGVMQNPRHLVRRRGQEARLRCSPMKGHSHVYWYRQLPEEGLKFMVYLQKENIIDESGMPKERFSAEFPKEGPSILRIQQVVRGDSAAYFCASSSGTGEGTEAFFGQGTRLTVV.

In this sample, this clone turned up a few times. The V gene is TRBV29-1, the J gene TRBJ1-1; D is ambiguous. Germline values: CDR1 SQVTM, CDR2 ANQGSEA. CDR3 length: 10 amino acids. Trimming removed 5 bases at V and 5 bases at J, with 6 bases between. CDR3 DNA: TGCAGCGTTACCGGGACTGAAGCTTTCTTT. It encodes CSVTGTEAFF. Complete variable domain (other parts from reference TRBV29-1 and TRBJ1-1): SAVISQKPSRDICQRGTSLTIQCQVDSQVTMMFWYRQQPGQSLTLIATANQGSEATYESGFVIDKFPISRPNLTFSTLTVSNMSPEDSSIYLCSVTGTEAFFGQGTRLTVV.

This chain joins TRBV6-5 and TRBJ2-1; D perhaps matches TRBD2 (7 bases). V lost 7 bases to trimming and J lost 5 bases, with 15 bases between them. Germline CDR1 and CDR2: MNHEY and SVGAGI. CDR3 length: 14 residues. As DNA, the CDR3 is TGTGCCAGCACCCTAGGGGGGGACCACAATGAGCAGTTCTTC. The encoded protein is CASTLGGDHNEQFF.

This chain links TRBV9 with TRBJ2-1; the match to TRBD2 covers 9 bases. Germline CDR1 reads SGDLS; CDR2 reads YYNGEE. CDR3 length: 19 residues. V lost 3 bases, J lost 8 bases, and 21 bases stayed unmatched. The DNA for the CDR3 is TGTGCCAGCAGCGATCGTAGAGCTAGCGGGATGTATTCTTTGGATGAGCAGTTCTTC. As protein: CASSDRRASGMYSLDEQFF. Looking up the rest from reference TRBV9 and TRBJ2-1 gives the full variable domain: DSGVTQTPKHLITATGQRVTLRCSPRSGDLSVYWYQQSLDQGLQFLIQYYNGEERAKGNILERFSAQQFPDLHSELNLSSLELGDSALYFCASSDRRASGMYSLDEQFFGPGTRLTVL.

V and J are TRBV4-3 and TRBJ2-3; D might be TRBD1 (5 bases). Trimming left V 0 bases short and J 6 bases short, with 13 bases between. Germline lookup yields CDR1 LGHNA and CDR2 YSLEER. This CDR3 is built from 15 residues. The CDR3 DNA follows: TGCGCCAGCAGCCAAGATCCAGGGTTTGCCGATACGCAGTATTTT. Translated, it gives CASSQDPGFADTQYF.

This clone appeared once. The chain uses TRBV5-1 and TRBJ2-1; 8 nucleotides agree with TRBD1. Germline V gene lookup returns CDR1 SGHRS and CDR2 YFSETQ. CDR3 length: 13 residues. V shed 4 bases and J 8 bases; nucleotides not matched to a gene: 5. CDR3 loop: CASSTDRVDEQFF. CDR3 nucleotide sequence: TGCGCCAGCAGCACGGACAGGGTGGATGAGCAGTTCTTC.

The J gene is TRBJ2-3, the V gene TRBV7-6; 9 bases line up with TRBD1. V lost 5 bases to trimming and J lost 4 bases; unmatched junction nucleotides: 4. Per germline, CDR1 SGHVS and CDR2 FNYEAQ. CDR3 length equals 14 residues. The CDR3 DNA reads as TGTGCCAGCAGCCAAGACAGGGGGTCAGATACGCAGTATTTT. Its translation is CASSQDRGSDTQYF.

The chain carries TRBV29-1 and TRBJ2-6; tentatively, D is TRBD2 (5 bases). The V gene lost 4 bases and the J gene lost 0 bases, with 10 bases spanning the gap. The CDR3 is made up of 15 amino acids. The germline V gene encodes CDR1 SQVTM and CDR2 ANQGSEA. The CDR3 here is CSVALGSSGANVLTF. In DNA, the CDR3 is TGCAGCGTTGCTCTGGGGAGCTCTGGGGCCAACGTCCTGACTTTC.

Details on this clone: Other nucleotide sequences in the sample specify the same CDR3. The chain couples TRBV11-2 to TRBJ1-1, with D possibly matching TRBD1 (5 bases). The germline V and J ends were trimmed by 1 base and 8 bases, with 11 bases remaining between them. Germline V gene data show CDR1 as SGHAT and CDR2 as FQNNGV. CDR3 size: 13 residues. CDR3: CASSLVLAGEAFF. The CDR3 nucleotides read TGTGCCAGCAGCTTAGTATTGGCAGGGGAAGCTTTCTTT.